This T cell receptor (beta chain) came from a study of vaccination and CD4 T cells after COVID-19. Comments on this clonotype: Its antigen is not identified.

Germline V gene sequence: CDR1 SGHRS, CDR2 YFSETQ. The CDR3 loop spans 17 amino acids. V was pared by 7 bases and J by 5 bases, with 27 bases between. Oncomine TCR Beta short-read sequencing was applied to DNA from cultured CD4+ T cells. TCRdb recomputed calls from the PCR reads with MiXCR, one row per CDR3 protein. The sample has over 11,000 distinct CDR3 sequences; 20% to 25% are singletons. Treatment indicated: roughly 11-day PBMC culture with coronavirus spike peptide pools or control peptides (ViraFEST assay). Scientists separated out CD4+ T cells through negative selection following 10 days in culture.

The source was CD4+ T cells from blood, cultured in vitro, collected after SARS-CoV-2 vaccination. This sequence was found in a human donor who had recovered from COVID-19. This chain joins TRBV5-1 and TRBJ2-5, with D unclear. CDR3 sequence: CASDNLAVGSHQETQYF. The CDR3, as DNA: TGCGCCAGCGACAACCTGGCTGTGGGGTCCCATCAGGAGACCCAGTACTTC.